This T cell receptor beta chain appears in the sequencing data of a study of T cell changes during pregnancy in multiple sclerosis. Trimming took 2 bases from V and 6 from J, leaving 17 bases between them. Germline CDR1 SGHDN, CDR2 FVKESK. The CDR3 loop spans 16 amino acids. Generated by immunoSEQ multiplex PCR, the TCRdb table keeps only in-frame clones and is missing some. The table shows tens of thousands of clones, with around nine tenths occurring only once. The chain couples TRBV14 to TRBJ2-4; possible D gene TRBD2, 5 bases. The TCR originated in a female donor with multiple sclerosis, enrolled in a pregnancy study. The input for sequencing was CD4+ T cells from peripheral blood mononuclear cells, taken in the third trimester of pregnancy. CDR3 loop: CASSQLPGFGVNIQYF. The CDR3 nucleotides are TGTGCCAGCAGCCAACTACCCGGGTTCGGGGTAAACATTCAGTACTTC.